Listed here is a single T cell receptor beta chain. CDR3 length: 16 residues. Germline-derived CDR1 and CDR2 are SEHNR and FQNEAQ (reference sequence). With V trimmed by 4 bases and J by 8 bases, 12 bases remained unmatched. Method: immunoSEQ multiplex PCR; TCRdb's copy keeps in-frame clones and lacks some. The table shows some 14,000 clones, with 65% to 80% occurring only once. This entry belongs to a study of somatic mutations in cytotoxic T cells in rheumatoid arthritis. Study-level information: No treatment had yet been given when patient blood (less than 33 ml EDTA) was drawn, right after diagnosis.

After CD4+ and CD8+ cells were isolated by positive magnetic bead selection, their purity was checked by flow cytometry. The chain carries TRBV7-9 and TRBJ1-4, with TRBD1 identical over 8 bases. This receptor was obtained from an adult with rheumatoid arthritis. Input material: CD8+ T cells sorted from blood. The CDR3: CASSSSGTGILEKLFF. CDR3 in DNA: TGTGCCAGCAGCTCTAGCGGGACAGGTATATTAGAAAAACTGTTTTTT.